Below are 13 T cell receptor beta chains sequenced from a single sample in a study of shared clonotypes between healthy human individuals. Produced via immunoSEQ multiplex PCR; TCRdb's table is partial and in-frame only. The repertoire holds about 79,000 clones, with 60% to 65% as singletons. Sample: memory CD8+ T cells sorted from blood. Subset defined: CD45RO+ cells pooled with CCR7-negative TemRA cells. These receptors originate from a man aged 25 to 45 in good health.

The chain is built from TRBV9 and TRBJ2-1; D not certain. The CDR3 consists of 15 residues. The V end lost 3 bases, the J end lost 9 bases, and 19 bases lay between the germline ends. Germline assignment: CDR1 SGDLS and CDR2 YYNGEE. CDR3 sequence: CASSAHLLPEPEQFF. The DNA of the CDR3 is TGTGCCAGCAGCGCCCACCTTTTACCCGAACCTGAGCAGTTCTTC.

This clone was detected only a few times. The chain recombines TRBV2 with TRBJ1-1; D is undetermined. V was trimmed by 4 bases and J by 4 bases, leaving 4 bases between them. Germline V lookup: CDR1 SNHLY, CDR2 FYNNEI. This CDR3 is built from 11 residues. The CDR3 DNA follows: TGTGCCAGCAGTGCCAGCACTGAAGCTTTCTTT. Translation gives CASSASTEAFF.

The chain employs TRBV7-6 and TRBJ2-7, with TRBD2 as a possible D gene (5 bases). The CDR3 runs to 16 residues. V gave up 4 bases and J gave up 7 bases, with 23 bases separating them. The germline gives CDR1 SGHVS, CDR2 FNYEAQ. CDR3 region: CASSSGPLGIPGEQYF. The CDR3 DNA reads TGTGCCAGCAGCTCTGGCCCTCTAGGCATCCCGGGGGAGCAGTACTTC.

J is TRBJ1-1 and V is TRBV2, with a possible D match to TRBD1 (6 bases). The CDR3 is 14 residues long. Germline-derived CDR1 and CDR2 are SNHLY and FYNNEI. Trimming took off 6 bases at V and 7 bases at J, with 18 bases between the two ends. CDR3 DNA sequence: TGTGCCAGCAGCCCGCCTCAGGGGATCATTGAAGCTTTCTTT. As protein: CASSPPQGIIEAFF. Full variable domain (rest looked up from reference TRBV2 and TRBJ1-1): EPEVTQTPSHQVTQMGQEVILRCVPISNHLYFYWYRQILGQKVEFLVSFYNNEISEKSEIFDDQFSVERPDGSNFTLKIRSTKLEDSAMYFCASSPPQGIIEAFFGQGTRLTVV.

In regard to this clone: At one of its ends the junction is not consistent with the germline gene, which may arise from a read error. This rearrangement joins TRBV11-2 to TRBJ2-1; maybe TRBD2 (5 bases). CDR3 length: 14 residues. Germline V gene data show CDR1 as SGHAT and CDR2 as FQNNGV. The CDR3 is CASSIDEGYNEQFF. Written as DNA, the CDR3 is TGTGCCAGCAGCATAGACGAGGGCTACAATGAGCAGTTCTTC.

The V call is TRBV6-1, the J call TRBJ1-5, with D unresolved. Germline CDR1 reads MNHNS; CDR2 reads SASEGT. The CDR3 extends over 14 amino acids. Trimming cost V 2 bases and J 6 bases, with 11 bases left between them. CDR3 loop: CASSERVFSQPQHF. In nucleotides, the CDR3 is TGTGCCAGCAGTGAAAGGGTTTTCAGTCAGCCCCAGCATTTT.

The chain recombines TRBV7-2 with TRBJ2-7; the match to TRBD2 covers 9 bases. From germline, CDR1 is SGHTA and CDR2 FQGNSA. V was pared by 3 bases and J by 4 bases, with 10 bases of the junction left unmatched. The CDR3 spans 16 residues. CDR3 coding DNA: TGTGCCAGCAGCTTGTCAATGGTAGCGGGAGTATACGAGCAGTACTTC. It encodes CASSLSMVAGVYEQYF.

The chain links TRBV7-2 to TRBJ2-3; TRBD2 agrees at 8 bases. Trimming at V came to 6 bases and at J to 4 bases, leaving 9 bases not matched to a gene. CDR3 length: 15 amino acids. The germline V gene encodes CDR1 SGHTA and CDR2 FQGNSA. The CDR3 DNA sequence: TGTGCCAGCAGGGACCCGGGAGGGCCATCAGATACGCAGTATTTT. This translates into CASRDPGGPSDTQYF.

This clone was observed a handful of times. The rearrangement joins TRBV4-3 to TRBJ2-7, with a possible D match to TRBD2 (5 bases). This CDR3 is 15 amino acids long. Germline V gene sequence: CDR1 LGHNA, CDR2 YSLEER. Trimming removed 1 base at V and 3 bases at J, with 13 bases between. The CDR3, as DNA: TGCGCCAGCAGCCAAGTAGAGGGTTCTAGCTACGAGCAGTACTTC. It translates to CASSQVEGSSYEQYF.

This rearrangement joins TRBV10-2 to TRBJ1-4; 8 nucleotides match TRBD1. V lost 6 bases and J lost 8; bases outside the gene matches: 8. Germline V gene data show CDR1 as WSHSY and CDR2 as SAAADI. This CDR3 has 14 amino acids. CDR3 region: CASRLDRGGEKLFF. CDR3 nucleotide sequence: TGCGCCAGCAGATTAGACAGGGGAGGCGAAAAACTGTTTTTT.

This chain connects TRBV11-3 to TRBJ2-1; the D gene could be TRBD1 or TRBD2 (6 bases each). Trimming removed 1 base at V and 7 bases at J, with 14 bases between. Germline loops: CDR1 SGHNT, CDR2 YENEEA. The CDR3 runs 15 residues. The CDR3 DNA sequence: TGTGCCAGCAGCTTAGTAGGAGGGACACCTAATGAGCAGTTCTTC. Its protein is CASSLVGGTPNEQFF.

The J gene is TRBJ1-1, the V gene TRBV2; 7 bases agree with TRBD1. This CDR3 comprises 13 residues. Trimming took 5 bases from V and 6 from J; bases not matched to a gene: 6. Germline V gene data show CDR1 as SNHLY and CDR2 as FYNNEI. The CDR3 nucleotides are TGTGCCAGCAGTCCCCGACAGGGCCCTGAAGCTTTCTTT. It codes for CASSPRQGPEAFF. Together with reference TRBV2 and TRBJ1-1, the CDR3 gives the full variable domain: EPEVTQTPSHQVTQMGQEVILRCVPISNHLYFYWYRQILGQKVEFLVSFYNNEISEKSEIFDDQFSVERPDGSNFTLKIRSTKLEDSAMYFCASSPRQGPEAFFGQGTRLTVV.

The chain couples TRBV14 to TRBJ2-7; 7 bases map to TRBD1. Germline CDR1 and CDR2: SGHDN and FVKESK. The trim removed 0 bases at V and 7 bases at J, leaving 9 bases unmatched. The CDR3 totals 15 residues. CDR3 residues: CASSQDLGGVQEQYF. CDR3 sequence (DNA): TGTGCCAGCAGCCAAGATTTAGGGGGCGTCCAAGAGCAGTACTTC.